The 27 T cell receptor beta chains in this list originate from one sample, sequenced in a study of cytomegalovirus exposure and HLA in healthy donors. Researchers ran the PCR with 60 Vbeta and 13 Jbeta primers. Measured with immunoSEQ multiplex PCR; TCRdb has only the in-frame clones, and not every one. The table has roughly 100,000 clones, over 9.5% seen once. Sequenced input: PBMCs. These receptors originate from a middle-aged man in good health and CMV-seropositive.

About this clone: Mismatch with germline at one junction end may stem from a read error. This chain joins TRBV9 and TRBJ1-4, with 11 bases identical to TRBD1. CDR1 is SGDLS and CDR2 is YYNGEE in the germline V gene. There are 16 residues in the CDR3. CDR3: CAGSARTTGTGGKLFF. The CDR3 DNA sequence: TGTGCCGGCAGCGCGCGGACTACCGGGACAGGGGGAAAACTGTTTTTT.

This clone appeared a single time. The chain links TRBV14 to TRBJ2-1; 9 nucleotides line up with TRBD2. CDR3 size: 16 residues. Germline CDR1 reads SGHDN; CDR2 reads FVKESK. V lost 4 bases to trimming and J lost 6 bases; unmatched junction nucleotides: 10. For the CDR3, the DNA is TGTGCCAGCAGCCTAATTAGCGGGAGTTCCCTCAATGAGCAGTTCTTC. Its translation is CASSLISGSSLNEQFF. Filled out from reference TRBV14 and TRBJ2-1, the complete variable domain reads EAGVTQFPSHSVIEKGQTVTLRCDPISGHDNLYWYRRVMGKEIKFLLHFVKESKQDESGMPNNRFLAERTGGTYSTLKVQPAELEDSGVYFCASSLISGSSLNEQFFGPGTRLTVL.

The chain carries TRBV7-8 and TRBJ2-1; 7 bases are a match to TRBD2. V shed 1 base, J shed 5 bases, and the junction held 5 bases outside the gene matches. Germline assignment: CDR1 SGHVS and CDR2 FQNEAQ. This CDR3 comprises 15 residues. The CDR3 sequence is CASSLGASGHNEQFF. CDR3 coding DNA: TGTGCCAGCAGCTTAGGGGCTAGCGGTCACAATGAGCAGTTCTTC.

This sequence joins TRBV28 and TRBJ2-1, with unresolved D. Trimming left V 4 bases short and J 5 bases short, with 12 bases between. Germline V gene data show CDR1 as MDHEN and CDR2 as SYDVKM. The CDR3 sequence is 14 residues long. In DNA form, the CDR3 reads TGTGCCAGCAGTTCACTGGAGCTTAACAATGAGCAGTTCTTC. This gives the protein CASSSLELNNEQFF.

The CDR3 nucleotides read TGTGCCAGCAGTGTCGAGGTTCCATCCGACGAGCAGTACTTC. Its protein is CASSVEVPSDEQYF. This chain connects TRBV2 to TRBJ2-7, with D uncertain. CDR1 SNHLY and CDR2 FYNNEI come from the germline V gene. Trimming removed 4 bases from V and 5 bases from J, with 15 bases in between. This CDR3 comprises 14 residues.

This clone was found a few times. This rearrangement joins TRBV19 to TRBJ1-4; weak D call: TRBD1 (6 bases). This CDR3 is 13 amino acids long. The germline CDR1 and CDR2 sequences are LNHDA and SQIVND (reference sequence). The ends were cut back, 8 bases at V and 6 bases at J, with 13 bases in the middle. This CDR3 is CASSQGIYEKLFF. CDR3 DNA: TGTGCCAGTTCACAGGGTATTTATGAAAAACTGTTTTTT.

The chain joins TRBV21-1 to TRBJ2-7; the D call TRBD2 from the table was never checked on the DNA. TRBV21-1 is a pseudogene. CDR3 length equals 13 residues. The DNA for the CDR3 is TGTGCCAGCAGCAATGTTGTGGTCGGCGAGCAGTACTTC. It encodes CASSNVVVGEQYF.

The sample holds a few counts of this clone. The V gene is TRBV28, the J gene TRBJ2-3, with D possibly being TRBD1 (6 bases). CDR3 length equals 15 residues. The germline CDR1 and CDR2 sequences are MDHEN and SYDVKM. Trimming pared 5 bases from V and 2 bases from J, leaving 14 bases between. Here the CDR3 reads CASSINQGITDTQYF. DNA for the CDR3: TGTGCCAGCAGTATAAATCAGGGGATCACAGATACGCAGTATTTT.

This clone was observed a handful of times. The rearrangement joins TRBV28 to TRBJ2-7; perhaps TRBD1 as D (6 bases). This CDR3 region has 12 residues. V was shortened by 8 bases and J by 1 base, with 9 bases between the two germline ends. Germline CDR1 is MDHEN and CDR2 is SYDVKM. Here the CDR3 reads CASGQLSYEQYF. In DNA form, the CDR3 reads TGTGCCAGCGGACAGCTTTCCTACGAGCAGTACTTC.

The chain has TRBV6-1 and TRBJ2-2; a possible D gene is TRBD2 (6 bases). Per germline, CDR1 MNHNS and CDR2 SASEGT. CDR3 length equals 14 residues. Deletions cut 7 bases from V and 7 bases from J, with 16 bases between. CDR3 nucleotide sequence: TGTGCCAGCACCCGGGGGATGGAAAGCGGGGAGCTGTTTTTT. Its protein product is CASTRGMESGELFF.

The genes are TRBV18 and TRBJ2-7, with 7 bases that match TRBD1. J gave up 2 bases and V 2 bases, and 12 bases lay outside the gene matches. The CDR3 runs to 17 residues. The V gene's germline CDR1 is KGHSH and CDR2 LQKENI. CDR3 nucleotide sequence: TGTGCCAGCTCACCAAATTCAGGGGGTAATATTGCCTACGAGCAGTACTTC. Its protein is CASSPNSGGNIAYEQYF. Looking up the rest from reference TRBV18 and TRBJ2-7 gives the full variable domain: NAGVMQNPRHLVRRRGQEARLRCSPMKGHSHVYWYRQLPEEGLKFMVYLQKENIIDESGMPKERFSAEFPKEGPSILRIQQVVRGDSAAYFCASSPNSGGNIAYEQYFGPGTRLTVT.

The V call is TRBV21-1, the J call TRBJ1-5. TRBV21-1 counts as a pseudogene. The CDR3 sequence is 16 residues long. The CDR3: CASTKRGPPGNQPQHF. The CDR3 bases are TGTGCCAGCACCAAACGAGGTCCGCCCGGCAATCAGCCCCAGCATTTT.

CDR3 protein: CASGRDGDEQYF. The CDR3 DNA is TGTGCCAGCGGGCGGGATGGTGACGAGCAGTACTTC. V usage is TRBV11-3 and J usage is TRBJ2-7, with TRBD2 as a possible D gene (6 bases). Germline values: CDR1 SGHNT, CDR2 YENEEA. Trimming left V 8 bases short and J 5 bases short, with 13 bases between. This CDR3 has 12 amino acids.

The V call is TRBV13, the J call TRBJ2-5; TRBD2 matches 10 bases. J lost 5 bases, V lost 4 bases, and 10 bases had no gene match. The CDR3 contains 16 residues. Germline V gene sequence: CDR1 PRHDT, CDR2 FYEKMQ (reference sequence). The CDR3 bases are TGTGCCAGCAGCTCCGAGCGGGAGGGCCTCAGGGAGACCCAGTACTTC. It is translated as CASSSEREGLRETQYF.

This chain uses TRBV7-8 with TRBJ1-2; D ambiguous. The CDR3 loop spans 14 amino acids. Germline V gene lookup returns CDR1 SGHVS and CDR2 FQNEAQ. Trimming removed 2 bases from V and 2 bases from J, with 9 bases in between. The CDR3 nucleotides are TGTGCCAGCAGCTTAACGCGGCAGAACTATGGCTACACCTTC. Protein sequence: CASSLTRQNYGYTF.

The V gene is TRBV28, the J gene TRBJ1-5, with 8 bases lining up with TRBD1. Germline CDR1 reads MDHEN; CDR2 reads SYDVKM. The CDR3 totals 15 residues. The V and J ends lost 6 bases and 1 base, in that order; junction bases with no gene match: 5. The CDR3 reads CASSYRGSSNQPQHF. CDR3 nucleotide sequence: TGTGCCAGCAGCTACAGGGGGTCCAGCAATCAGCCCCAGCATTTT.

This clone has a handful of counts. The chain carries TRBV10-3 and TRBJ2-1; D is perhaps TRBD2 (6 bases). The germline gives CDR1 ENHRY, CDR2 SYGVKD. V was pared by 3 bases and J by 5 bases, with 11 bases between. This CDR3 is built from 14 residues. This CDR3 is CAISESDYNNEQFF. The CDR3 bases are TGTGCCATCAGTGAATCGGACTACAACAATGAGCAGTTCTTC.

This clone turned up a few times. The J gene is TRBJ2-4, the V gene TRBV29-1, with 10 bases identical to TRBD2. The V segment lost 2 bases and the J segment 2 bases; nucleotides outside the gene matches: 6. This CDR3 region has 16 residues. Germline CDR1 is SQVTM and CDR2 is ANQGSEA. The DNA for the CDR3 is TGCAGCGTTGAAACAGCGGGAGGGATTCCCAAAAACATTCAGTACTTC. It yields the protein CSVETAGGIPKNIQYF.

The CDR3 coding sequence is TGTGCCAGCAGGGCCGGGGGGCCCCTTGAAAAACTGTTTTTT. Protein product: CASRAGGPLEKLFF. The chain joins TRBV28 to TRBJ1-4; perhaps TRBD1 as D (6 bases). Germline-derived CDR1 and CDR2 are MDHEN and SYDVKM. V was clipped by 6 bases and J by 7 bases, with 15 bases between them. This CDR3 has 14 amino acids.

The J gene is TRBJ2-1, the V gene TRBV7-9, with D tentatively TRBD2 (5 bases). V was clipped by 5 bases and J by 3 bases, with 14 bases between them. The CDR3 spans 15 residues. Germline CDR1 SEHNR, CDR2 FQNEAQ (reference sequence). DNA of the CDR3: TGTGCCAGCAGCAACCGGGAAGCCCGCTACAATGAGCAGTTCTTC. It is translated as CASSNREARYNEQFF.

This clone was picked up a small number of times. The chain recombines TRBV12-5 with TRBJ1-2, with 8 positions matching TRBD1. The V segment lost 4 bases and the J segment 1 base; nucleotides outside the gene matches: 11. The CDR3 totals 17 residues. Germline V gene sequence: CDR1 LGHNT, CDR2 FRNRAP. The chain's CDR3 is CASGSWTGTEVNYGYTF. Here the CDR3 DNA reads TGTGCTAGTGGTTCCTGGACAGGGACGGAAGTTAACTATGGCTACACCTTC.

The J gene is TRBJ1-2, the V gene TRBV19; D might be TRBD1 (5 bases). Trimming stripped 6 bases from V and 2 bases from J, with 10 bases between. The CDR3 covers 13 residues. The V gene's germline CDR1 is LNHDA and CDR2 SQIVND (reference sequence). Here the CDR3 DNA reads TGTGCCAGTAGGGGACTTACGAACTATGGCTACACCTTC. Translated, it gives CASRGLTNYGYTF.

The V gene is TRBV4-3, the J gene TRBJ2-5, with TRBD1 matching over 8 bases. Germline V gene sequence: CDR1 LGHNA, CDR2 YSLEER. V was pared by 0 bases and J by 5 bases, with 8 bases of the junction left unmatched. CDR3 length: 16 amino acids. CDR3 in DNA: TGCGCCAGCAGCCAAGATTTCGCAGGGGGCGCCGAGACCCAGTACTTC. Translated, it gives CASSQDFAGGAETQYF.

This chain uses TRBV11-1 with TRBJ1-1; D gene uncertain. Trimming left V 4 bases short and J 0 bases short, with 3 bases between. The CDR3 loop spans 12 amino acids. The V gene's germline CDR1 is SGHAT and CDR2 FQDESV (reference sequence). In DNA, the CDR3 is TGTGCCAGCAGCTACATGAACACTGAAGCTTTCTTT. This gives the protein CASSYMNTEAFF.

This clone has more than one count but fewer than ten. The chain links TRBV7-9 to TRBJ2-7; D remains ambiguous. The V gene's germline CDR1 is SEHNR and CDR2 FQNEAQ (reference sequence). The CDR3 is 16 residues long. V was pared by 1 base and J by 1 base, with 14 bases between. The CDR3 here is CASSLGVAFGSYEQYF. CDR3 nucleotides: TGTGCCAGCAGCTTAGGAGTAGCCTTCGGGTCCTACGAGCAGTACTTC.

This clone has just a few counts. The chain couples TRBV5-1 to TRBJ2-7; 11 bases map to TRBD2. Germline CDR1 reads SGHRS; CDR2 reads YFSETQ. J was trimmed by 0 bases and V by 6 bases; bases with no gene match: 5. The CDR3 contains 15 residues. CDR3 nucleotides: TGCGCCAGCACCGGGACTAGCGGAGTCTCCTACGAGCAGTACTTC. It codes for CASTGTSGVSYEQYF.

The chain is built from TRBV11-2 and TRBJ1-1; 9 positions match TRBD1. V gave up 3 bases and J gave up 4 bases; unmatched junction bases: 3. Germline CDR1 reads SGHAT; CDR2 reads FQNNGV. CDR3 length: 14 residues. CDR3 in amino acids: CASSFRDRVTEAFF. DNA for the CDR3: TGTGCCAGCAGCTTCCGGGACAGGGTCACTGAAGCTTTCTTT.